These 20 T cell receptor beta chains originate from one sample sequenced in a study of blood T cell repertoires in COVID-19. Some clones are missing from TCRdb's copy, which holds only in-frame ones; the method was immunoSEQ multiplex PCR. The table lists approximately 140,000 clones, around 80% of them singletons. The sequenced material came from peripheral blood. Receptors originate from a human donor in a cohort sampled during active COVID-19.

The CDR3 nucleotides are TGTGCCAGCTCACCTGGACAGGACCAAGAGACCCAGTACTTC. It translates to CASSPGQDQETQYF. V gene TRBV18 combines with J gene TRBJ2-5; 7 nucleotides line up with TRBD1. Germline loops: CDR1 KGHSH, CDR2 LQKENI. V trimming: 3 bases; J trimming: 0 bases; junction bases outside the gene matches: 1. This CDR3 is built from 14 residues.

The chain is built from TRBV5-1 and TRBJ1-2, with 7 bases lining up with TRBD1. CDR1 SGHRS and CDR2 YFSETQ come from the germline V gene. V lost 0 bases to trimming and J lost 3 bases; unmatched junction nucleotides: 5. The CDR3 has 15 residues. CDR3 sequence: CASSLGDSPHYGYTF. CDR3 DNA: TGCGCCAGCAGCTTGGGGGACAGCCCCCACTATGGCTACACCTTC.

The rearrangement joins TRBV7-2 to TRBJ1-4, with a weak D call TRBD1 (5 bases). CDR1 SGHTA and CDR2 FQGNSA come from the germline V gene. This CDR3 contains 13 residues. The V and J ends lost 2 bases and 8 bases respectively, with 9 bases between them. The CDR3 DNA sequence: TGTGCCAGCAGCTTAACAGGCCAGGAAAAACTGTTTTTT. Amino acid sequence: CASSLTGQEKLFF.

The chain has TRBV5-1 and TRBJ1-4; 8 bases are shared with TRBD1. The V gene end was trimmed by 8 bases and the J gene end by 8 bases; junction bases not matched to a gene: 8. The germline V gene encodes CDR1 SGHRS and CDR2 YFSETQ. CDR3 length: 13 amino acids. This CDR3 reads CASRTGKQEKLFF. The CDR3 DNA sequence: TGCGCCAGTAGGACAGGGAAACAGGAAAAACTGTTTTTT.

The rearrangement links TRBV2 to TRBJ2-5; a weak D match, TRBD2 (6 bases). This CDR3 is built from 13 residues. The germline CDR1 and CDR2 sequences are SNHLY and FYNNEI. The V end was cut by 4 bases, the J end by 2 bases, with 8 bases between. CDR3: CASSGRGQETQYF. The CDR3 DNA follows: TGTGCCAGCAGTGGGCGGGGACAAGAGACCCAGTACTTC.

DNA of the CDR3: TGTGCCAGCACCGACCATGGGACAGCTGAAGCTTTCTTT. Amino acid sequence: CASTDHGTAEAFF. This chain links TRBV12-3 or TRBV12-4 with TRBJ1-1; 7 bases are shared with TRBD1. V trimming: 7 bases; J trimming: 6 bases; junction bases outside the gene matches: 8. The CDR3 has 13 residues.

The chain carries TRBV5-8 and TRBJ2-3; 10 bases match TRBD2. Germline CDR1 reads SGHTS; CDR2 reads YDEGEE. V was clipped by 3 bases and J by 4 bases; unmatched bases: 11. This CDR3 region has 17 residues. CDR3 region: CASSSTNIAGGADTQYF. CDR3 DNA: TGTGCCAGCAGCTCAACAAACATAGCGGGGGGAGCAGATACGCAGTATTTT.

The V gene is TRBV21-1, the J gene TRBJ2-1; the tabulated D call, TRBD2, remains unverified against the DNA. TRBV21-1 represents a pseudogene. The CDR3 has 16 residues. The CDR3: CASSKAGGTSGNEQFF. The CDR3 bases are TGTGCCAGCAGCAAAGCGGGGGGGACGTCTGGCAATGAGCAGTTCTTC.

The chain has TRBV11-2 and TRBJ1-2; no clear D gene. The germline V gene has CDR1 SGHAT and CDR2 FQNNGV. This CDR3 spans 15 amino acids. Trimming stripped 7 bases from V and 2 bases from J, with 17 bases between. CDR3 in DNA: TGTGCCAGCACCTCACTGAACGAGATGAACTATGGCTACACCTTC. Amino acids: CASTSLNEMNYGYTF.

The J gene is TRBJ1-1, the V gene TRBV7-9, with no clear D. CDR1 is SEHNR and CDR2 is FQNEAQ in the germline V gene (reference sequence). V lost 3 bases to trimming and J lost 8 bases, with 13 bases between them. The CDR3 is 13 amino acids. CDR3 residues: CASSFPLTVEAFF. The DNA of the CDR3 is TGTGCCAGCAGCTTTCCCTTAACAGTAGAAGCTTTCTTT.

The chain has TRBV5-6 and TRBJ2-4; TRBD1 matches at 10 bases. Germline V gene data show CDR1 as SGHDT and CDR2 as YYEEEE. The junction had 3 bases not matched to a gene; V was cut back by 1 base and J by 2 bases. The CDR3 length is 16 residues. DNA of the CDR3: TGTGCCAGCAGCTTGATGACAGGGGGCCCCAAAAACATTCAGTACTTC. Amino acids: CASSLMTGGPKNIQYF.

V usage is TRBV7-9 and J usage is TRBJ2-1, with a possible D match to TRBD1 (6 bases). With 1 base removed from V and 8 bases from J, the gap between germline ends came to 12 bases. This CDR3 comprises 14 residues. Germline CDR1 SEHNR, CDR2 FQNEAQ (reference sequence). CDR3 bases: TGTGCCAGCAGCTTAGTCTTACAGGGCCATGAGCAGTTCTTC. This translates into CASSLVLQGHEQFF.

Note on this clone: The sample carries other DNA sequences with the same CDR3. The V call is TRBV19, the J call TRBJ1-2; TRBD1 matches at 7 bases. The trim removed 3 bases at V and 3 bases at J, leaving 1 base unmatched. Per germline, CDR1 LNHDA and CDR2 SQIVND (reference sequence). The CDR3 loop spans 13 amino acids. The CDR3 nucleotides read TGTGCCAGTAGTATTGACAGGGACTATGGCTACACCTTC. It codes for CASSIDRDYGYTF. The full variable domain, its missing parts supplied by reference TRBV19 and TRBJ1-2, is DGGITQSPKYLFRKEGQNVTLSCEQNLNHDAMYWYRQDPGQGLRLIYYSQIVNDFQKGDIAEGYSVSREKKESFPLTVTSAQKNPTAFYLCASSIDRDYGYTFGSGTRLTVV.

In DNA, the CDR3 is TGTGCCAGTAGTATTGGAGTTTACAATGAGCAGTTCTTC. Protein product: CASSIGVYNEQFF. J is TRBJ2-1 and V is TRBV19; D is uncertain. Germline CDR1 is LNHDA and CDR2 is SQIVND (reference sequence). The CDR3 has 13 amino acids. Trimming left V 3 bases short and J 4 bases short, with 7 bases between. Together with reference TRBV19 and TRBJ2-1, the CDR3 gives the full variable domain: DGGITQSPKYLFRKEGQNVTLSCEQNLNHDAMYWYRQDPGQGLRLIYYSQIVNDFQKGDIAEGYSVSREKKESFPLTVTSAQKNPTAFYLCASSIGVYNEQFFGPGTRLTVL.

This chain uses TRBV7-7 with TRBJ2-5; TRBD2 agrees at 9 bases. The V gene end was trimmed by 1 base and the J gene end by 1 base; junction bases not matched to a gene: 4. The CDR3 is 16 residues long. CDR1 is SSHAT, CDR2 FNYEAQ, per germline (reference sequence). The CDR3, as DNA: TGTGCCAGCAGCTTAGGGACAGCGGGGGGCCAAGAGACCCAGTACTTC. Residues: CASSLGTAGGQETQYF.

This chain links TRBV6-2 or TRBV6-3 with TRBJ2-7, with TRBD1 matching over 9 bases. V lost 6 bases to trimming and J lost 2 bases; unmatched junction nucleotides: 11. Germline-derived CDR1 and CDR2 are MNHEY and SVGEGT. CDR3 length: 16 residues. The CDR3 here is CASSKVRDRDPYEQYF. The CDR3 DNA reads as TGTGCCAGCAGCAAAGTCCGGGACAGGGACCCCTACGAGCAGTACTTC.

The chain recombines TRBV3-1 (or the pseudogene TRBV3-2) with TRBJ2-7; D is perhaps TRBD1 (5 bases). V lost 3 bases and J 2 bases, leaving 17 bases between the germline ends. The CDR3 extends over 16 amino acids. CDR1 is LGHDT and CDR2 is YNNKEL in the germline V gene (reference sequence). The CDR3 protein is CASSHAWQGNPYEQYF. The CDR3 DNA reads as TGTGCCAGCAGCCACGCGTGGCAGGGAAATCCCTACGAGCAGTACTTC.

V is TRBV29-1 and J is TRBJ1-5; 10 nucleotides align to TRBD1. After removal of 6 bases from V and 6 bases from J, the junction contained 11 bases not matched to a gene. Germline loops: CDR1 SQVTM, CDR2 ANQGSEA. The CDR3 runs 15 residues. In nucleotides, the CDR3 is TGCAGCGTCGCCGGGGGACAGGGGATCGGTCAGCCCCAGCATTTT. Its protein product is CSVAGGQGIGQPQHF.

V usage is TRBV3-1 (or the pseudogene TRBV3-2) and J usage is TRBJ1-6; 10 bases are shared with TRBD1. The CDR3 consists of 14 residues. V shed 4 bases, J shed 10 bases, and the junction held 4 bases outside the gene matches. Germline assignment: CDR1 LGHDT and CDR2 YNNKEL (reference sequence). CDR3 region: CASSPGQGLSPLHF. DNA for the CDR3: TGTGCCAGCAGCCCGGGACAGGGGCTATCACCCCTCCACTTT.

The chain carries TRBV5-8 and TRBJ1-1; TRBD1 might be the D (5 bases). The CDR3 totals 14 residues. Trimming took 3 bases from V and 1 from J, leaving 10 bases between them. Germline V gives CDR1 SGHTS, CDR2 YDEGEE. CDR3 amino acids: CASSWGRGNTEAFF. CDR3 nucleotides: TGTGCCAGCAGCTGGGGGAGGGGGAACACTGAAGCTTTCTTT.